The subject of this entry is one T cell receptor beta chain. These data belong to a study of T cells in Graves' hyperthyroidism and ophthalmopathy. Germline CDR1 and CDR2: KGHDR and SFDVKD. V gave up 3 bases and J gave up 9 bases; unmatched junction bases: 14. The CDR3 totals 17 residues. RNA transcripts provided the source from which TCR beta CDR3 regions were amplified. With the HTBI primer set, the TCR CDR3 went through a first round of RT-PCR. TCRdb used MiXCR to reprocess the multiplex PCR reads, holding one entry per CDR3 protein. The repertoire holds hundreds of thousands of distinct CDR3 sequences, approximately 15% seen once, with roughly a tenth in the top ten.

Sequenced input: blood. V gene TRBV24-1 combines with J gene TRBJ2-1, with 9 bases matching TRBD2. This TCR came from a young woman with Graves' hyperthyroidism. The CDR3 nucleotides read TGTGCCACCAGTGATGCCTACTGGGCGGGAGGGCCAGCTGAGCAGTTCTTC. This codes for CATSDAYWAGGPAEQFF.